Sequencing of this TCR beta chain was carried out in a study of CD8 T cells in ankylosing spondylitis. Regarding the study as a whole: For ankylosing spondylitis blood, a TCR beta motif of about 8 highly homologous variants appeared characteristic.

CDR1 is SNHLY, CDR2 FYNNEI, per germline. The germline V and J ends were trimmed by 2 bases and 6 bases, with 13 bases remaining between them. This CDR3 contains 15 residues. This clonotype was seen once. Its antigen is still unknown. TCRdb reanalysed the 5' RACE reads using MiXCR and keeps one entry per CDR3 protein. This sample carries 250,000 to 300,000 distinct CDR3 sequences, 15% to 25% of them seen once, and the ten largest clones take around 8%. The V and J genes are TRBV2 and TRBJ2-2; D may match TRBD1 or TRBD2 (6 bases each). The source of this sequence is a male donor with ankylosing spondylitis or in good health (not recorded which). The sequencing input was blood, either unsorted or a sorted T cell fraction (not recorded which). CDR3 DNA sequence: TGTGCCAGCAGTGAATTGCCCGGGGGCGCCGGGGAGCTGTTTTTT. Its protein product is CASSELPGGAGELFF.